There are a few counts of the clone carrying this TCR beta chain. This specimen belongs to a study of OX40 agonist ivuxolimab in advanced cancers. Overall study: Partial responses were recorded for three patients, including one with hepatocellular carcinoma and two with cutaneous melanoma.

Sequencing was performed with immunoSEQ multiplex PCR; in TCRdb, only in-frame clones are kept and a portion is missing. Among over 15,000 clones, 75% to 85% were seen once, and the ten largest hold approximately 13%. The CDR3 is 15 amino acids. The germline gives CDR1 SGDLS, CDR2 YYNGEE. V lost 0 bases to trimming and J lost 4 bases, with 11 bases between them. With autoimmune disease history or systemic immunosuppression, patients were excluded. This rearrangement joins TRBV9 to TRBJ2-1; a possible D gene is TRBD1 (6 bases). This sample comprised CD4+ or CD8+ T cells sorted from blood, obtained in a trial of the OX40 agonist ivuxolimab. The TCR comes from an adult with an advanced solid tumor such as melanoma, head and neck, liver or kidney cancer. The CDR3 nucleotides read TGTGCCAGCAGCGTAGATCTCCAGGGGTACAATGAGCAGTTCTTC. It specifies CASSVDLQGYNEQFF.